This TCR beta chain was captured by sequencing in a study of beta chain features in type 1 diabetes. Across the study: Healthy donors and patients showed comparable age, gender and cell yields. Regarding the study as a whole: With patients and controls alike, PCR might favor shorter templates to an equal degree. Diminished insertions and augmented deletions at VDJ junctions characterized type 1 diabetes patients.

The CDR3 is 12 residues long. The germline V gene has CDR1 SQVTM and CDR2 ANQGSEA. Germline trimming cut 5 bases from V and 10 bases from J; bases unmatched to any gene: 7. Averaging about 116 mL, one heparinised blood draw was given by each donor. Points on this clone: Its specificity is not known.

The isolated RNA, all of it, was reverse transcribed, so expressed TCRB transcripts were what got sequenced. TCRdb's table, derived via immunoSEQ multiplex PCR, lists solely in-frame clones and lacks some. In the table there are 330,000 or so clones, about 14% of which are singletons. The sequence was obtained from a man aged 30 to 45 in good health. V and J are TRBV29-1 and TRBJ1-1, with 10 nucleotides matching TRBD1. Sequenced: central memory CD4+ T cells from blood. The CDR3 bases are TGCAGCGTTTTGACAGGGGGCTCGGCAGCTTTCTTT. Protein sequence: CSVLTGGSAAFF.